The subject of this entry is one T cell receptor (beta chain). This entry comes from a study of shared clonotypes between healthy human individuals. Per germline, CDR1 SGHTA and CDR2 FQGNSA. V was cut by 3 bases and J by 6 bases, with 3 bases left in between. This CDR3 spans 11 amino acids. The study ran the assay at deep level. Replicate PCRs were loaded with approximately 300 ng DNA from unsorted PBMC, around 30,000 T cell genomes. In the source study's methods: Junction-only immunoSEQ data arrived without quality scores, meaning filtering differed. Profiling relied on immunoSEQ multiplex PCR, and the TCRdb table lists in-frame clones only, not all of them. V, J and clone size derive from that table, while D and trimming were established from the DNA sequence. The sample has about 530,000 clones, around 79% seen once.

This TCR was recovered from a woman aged 35 to 49 in good health. Some clones in this sample may be carry-over from other donors' samples. The specimen sequenced was PBMCs. The gene calls are TRBV7-2 and TRBJ2-1; the D is unclear. This CDR3 reads CASSFSNEQFF. The DNA of the CDR3 is TGTGCCAGCAGCTTTAGCAATGAGCAGTTCTTC.